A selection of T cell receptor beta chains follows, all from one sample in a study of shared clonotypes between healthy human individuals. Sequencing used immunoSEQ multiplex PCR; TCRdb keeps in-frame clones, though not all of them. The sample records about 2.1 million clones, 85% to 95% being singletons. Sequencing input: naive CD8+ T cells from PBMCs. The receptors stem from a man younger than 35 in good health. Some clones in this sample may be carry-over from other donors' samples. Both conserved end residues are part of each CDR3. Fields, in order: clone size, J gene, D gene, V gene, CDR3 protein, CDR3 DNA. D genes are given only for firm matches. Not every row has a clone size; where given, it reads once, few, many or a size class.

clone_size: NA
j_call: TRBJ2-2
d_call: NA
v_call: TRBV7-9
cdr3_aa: CASSSDLNTGELFF
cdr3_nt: TGTGCCAGCAGCTCCGACCTGAACACCGGGGAGCTGTTTTTT

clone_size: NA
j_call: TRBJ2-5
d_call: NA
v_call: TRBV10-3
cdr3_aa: CAISDSRDPVRETQYF
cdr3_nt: TGTGCCATCAGTGATTCACGGGACCCGGTCAGGGAGACCCAGTACTTC

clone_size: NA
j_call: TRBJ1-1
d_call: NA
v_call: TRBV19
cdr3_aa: CASSIFLNTEAFF
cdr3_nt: TGTGCCAGTAGTATATTCCTCAACACTGAAGCTTTCTTT

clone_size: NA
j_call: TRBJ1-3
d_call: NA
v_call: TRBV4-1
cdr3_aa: CASSPGGAGNTIYF
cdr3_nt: TGCGCCAGCAGCCCTGGTGGGGCTGGAAACACCATATATTTT

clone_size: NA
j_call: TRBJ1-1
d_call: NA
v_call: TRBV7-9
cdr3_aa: CASSLVAGDTEAFF
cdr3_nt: TGTGCCAGCAGCTTGGTGGCGGGAGACACTGAAGCTTTCTTT

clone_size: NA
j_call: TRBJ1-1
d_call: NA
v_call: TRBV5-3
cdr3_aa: CAKAGGRLISYTEAFF
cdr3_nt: TGTGCCAAAGCGGGTGGGCGGCTTATTTCGTACACTGAAGCTTTCTTT

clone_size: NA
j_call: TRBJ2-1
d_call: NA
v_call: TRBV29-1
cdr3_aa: CSVPVDNEQFF
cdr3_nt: TGCAGCGTACCCGTCGACAATGAGCAGTTCTTC

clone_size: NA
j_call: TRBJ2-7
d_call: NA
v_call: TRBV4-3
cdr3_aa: CASSQAARLIYEQYF
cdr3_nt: TGCGCCAGCAGCCAAGCTGCCCGCCTGATCTACGAGCAGTACTTC

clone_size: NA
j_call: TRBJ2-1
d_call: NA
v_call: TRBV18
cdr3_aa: CASSPGRVGHNEQFF
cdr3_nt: TGTGCCAGCTCACCGGGTAGAGTGGGTCACAATGAGCAGTTCTTC

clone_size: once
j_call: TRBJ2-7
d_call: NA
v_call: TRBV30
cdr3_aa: CAWSLDSYEQYF
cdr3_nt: TGTGCCTGGAGTCTGGACTCCTACGAGCAGTACTTC

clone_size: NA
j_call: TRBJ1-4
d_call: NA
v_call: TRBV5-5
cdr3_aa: CASSPDATTNEKLFF
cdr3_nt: TGTGCCAGCAGCCCGGACGCAACAACTAATGAAAAACTGTTTTTT

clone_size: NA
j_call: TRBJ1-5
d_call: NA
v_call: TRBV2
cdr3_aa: CASREDTYSNQPQHF
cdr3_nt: TGTGCCAGCAGGGAGGACACCTATAGCAATCAGCCCCAGCATTTT

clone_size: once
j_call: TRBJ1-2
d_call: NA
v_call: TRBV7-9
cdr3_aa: CASSFVGLANYGYTF
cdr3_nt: TGTGCCAGCAGCTTCGTCGGGCTCGCTAACTATGGCTACACCTTC